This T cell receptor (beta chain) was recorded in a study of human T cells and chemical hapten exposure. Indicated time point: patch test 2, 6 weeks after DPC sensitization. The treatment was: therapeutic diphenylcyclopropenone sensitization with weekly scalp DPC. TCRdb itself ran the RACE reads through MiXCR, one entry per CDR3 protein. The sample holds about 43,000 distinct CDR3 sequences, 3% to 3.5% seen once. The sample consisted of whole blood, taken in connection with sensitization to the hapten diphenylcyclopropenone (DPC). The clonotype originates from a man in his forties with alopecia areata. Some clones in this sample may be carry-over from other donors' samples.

CDR3 nucleotide sequence: TGTGCCAGCTCACCTAGGAACCGCCCCGGAGAGACCCAGTACTTC. Residues: CASSPRNRPGETQYF. The rearrangement links TRBV18 to TRBJ2-5; D not certain. Trimming stripped 3 bases from V and 4 bases from J, with 15 bases between. Germline loops: CDR1 KGHSH, CDR2 LQKENI. This CDR3 has 15 amino acids.